Sequencing of this TCR beta chain was carried out in a study of CD8 T cells in Susac syndrome. The study used treatment-naive patients who had stable or active relapsing-remitting disease as multiple sclerosis controls. The CDR3 has 11 amino acids. Germline values: CDR1 GTSNPN, CDR2 SVGIG (reference sequence). The V and J ends lost 1 base and 9 bases respectively, with 9 bases between them. cDNA came from about 0.51 to 1 ug RNA primed by random hexamers. Amplification of TCR beta CDR3 used immunoSEQ multiplex PCR across 54 Vbeta and 13 Jbeta. A single record per CDR3 protein comes from TCRdb applying MiXCR to the immunoSEQ multiplex PCR reads. The sample holds roughly 120,000 distinct CDR3 sequences, roughly 93% seen once.

Sequenced sample: CD4+ T cells from PBMCs. V usage is TRBV30 and J usage is TRBJ2-5, with D perhaps matching TRBD2 (7 bases). The sequence derives from a human donor with multiple sclerosis. DNA of the CDR3: TGTGCCTGGAGTGGGGGGGGGCCCCAGTACTTC. The encoded protein is CAWSGGGPQYF.